This note documents a single T cell receptor beta chain sequence. This clonotype has at least ten counts. Its antigen target is currently unknown. No quality values exist for individual bases; no much larger clone is one base distant. The sequencer was an Illumina HiSeq 1500. TCRdb reran the public reads through fastp at Q25 and MiXCR, keeping productive beta chains. CDR3 protein duplicates are merged, each entry listing the most common genes and DNA. In all, the sample holds about 740,000 distinct CDR3 sequences, and 35% of those were seen once. The ten largest clones capture under 3.5% of the sample. The data were obtained in a study of T cell repertoires in cytomegalovirus infection (dated 2019 in TCRdb). In the study overall: Donor HLA type was relevant to the analysis, as public TCR beta signatures indicated carriage of CMV infection together with the matching HLA type. The paper as a whole reports these results and caveats: Cumulative frequency of public TCR beta family members discriminated carriers of CMV infection plus the relevant HLA type in this cohort and an independent approximately 370-donor cohort. In the ex vivo response, HLA-C-restricted CMV-specific TCR beta clonotypes were dominant, and in two of eight donors the single most frequent clonotype came from this HLA-C-restricted group.

The germline V and J ends show losses of 1 base and 5 bases respectively, and no gene match explains 8 bases of the junction. Inclusive of the bounding cysteine and phenylalanine, the CDR3 is 17 residues long. The CDR3 DNA has 51 bases and is translated from base 1. The germline V gene yields MGHRA for CDR1 and YSYEKL for CDR2. This receptor was identified in a human donor in good health (CMV status not recorded). Some clones in this sample may be carry-over from other donors' samples. The chain was built from TRBV4-1 and TRBJ2-3; 11 bases in the middle match TRBD2. Material for sequencing was PBMCs. The nucleotide sequence is given as TGCGCCAGCAGCCAAGGGTCCCTAGCGGGGGGAGTAGATACGCAGTATTTT. The resulting protein is CASSQGSLAGGVDTQYF.